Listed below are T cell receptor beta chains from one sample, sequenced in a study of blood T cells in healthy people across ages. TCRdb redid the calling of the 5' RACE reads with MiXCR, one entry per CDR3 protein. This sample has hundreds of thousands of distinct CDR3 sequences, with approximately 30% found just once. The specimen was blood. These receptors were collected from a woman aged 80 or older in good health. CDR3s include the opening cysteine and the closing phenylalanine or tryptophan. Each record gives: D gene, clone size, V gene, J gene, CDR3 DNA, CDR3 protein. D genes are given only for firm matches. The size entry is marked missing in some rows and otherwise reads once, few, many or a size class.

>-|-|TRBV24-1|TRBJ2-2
TGTGCCACCAGTGATTTAGGGGGCACCGGGGAGCTGTTTTTT
CATSDLGGTGELFF
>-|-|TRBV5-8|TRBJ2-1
TGTGCCAGCAGCTGTGGGGCGTCGGGGAATGAGCAGTTCTTC
CASSCGASGNEQFF
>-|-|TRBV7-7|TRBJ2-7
TGTGCCAGCAGCTTAGGACAGGCTTCAGCCGAGCAGTACTTC
CASSLGQASAEQYF
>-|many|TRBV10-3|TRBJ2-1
TGTGCCATCAGTGAGTACGACAATGAGCAGTTCTTC
CAISEYDNEQFF
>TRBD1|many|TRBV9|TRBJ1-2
TGTGCCAGCAGCGTTTGGGACAGTTCGGGCTACACCTTC
CASSVWDSSGYTF
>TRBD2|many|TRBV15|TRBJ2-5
TGTGCCACCAGCAGAGACGGTGCTAGCGGGGGGGTCCAAGAGACCCAGTACTTC
CATSRDGASGGVQETQYF
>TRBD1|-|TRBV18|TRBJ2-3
TGTGCCAGCTCATCTCGGGACAGGGGTGGAGATACGCGGTATTTT
CASSSRDRGGDTRYF
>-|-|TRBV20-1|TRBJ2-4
TGCAGTGCTAGAGATGGGGGAGGACAGAAAAACATTCAGTACTTC
CSARDGGGQKNIQYF
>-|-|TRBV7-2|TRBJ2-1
TGTGCCAGCAGCCCCGGGACTGGACACGATGAGCAGTTCTTC
CASSPGTGHDEQFF
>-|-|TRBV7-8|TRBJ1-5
TGTGCCAGCAGCTTAGTGCAGGTTGGCCAGCCCCAGCATTTT
CASSLVQVGQPQHF
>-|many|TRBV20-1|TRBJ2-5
TGCAGTGCTAGGAGCTCAGGGTACCAAGAGACCCAGTACTTC
CSARSSGYQETQYF
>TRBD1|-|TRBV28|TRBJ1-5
TGTGCCAGCAGTCCCCCTCCCGACAGGGTGAGCAATCAGCCCCAGCATTTT
CASSPPPDRVSNQPQHF
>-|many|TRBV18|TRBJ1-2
TGTGCCAGCTCACCACCAAATAAGGGCTATGGCTACACCTTC
CASSPPNKGYGYTF
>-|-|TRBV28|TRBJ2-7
TGTGCCAGCAATGGCGGGACGCTTTCCGGCTACGAGCAGTACTTC
CASNGGTLSGYEQYF
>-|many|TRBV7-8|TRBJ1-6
TGTGCCAGCAGCCCAAGCGGGGGGATTCGGTTGTGGGGGAATAATTCACCCCTCCACTTT
CASSPSGGIRLWGNNSPLHF
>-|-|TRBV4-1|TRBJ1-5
TGCGCCAGCAGCCAGGGACTCGTCGGCAATCAGCCCCAGCATTTT
CASSQGLVGNQPQHF
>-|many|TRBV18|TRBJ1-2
TGTGCCAGCTCATCTGACAGCATGGGATACACCTTC
CASSSDSMGYTF
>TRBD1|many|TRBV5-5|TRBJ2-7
TGTGCCAGCAGCTTTGGGACAGGGGGTTCCTACGAGCAGTACTTC
CASSFGTGGSYEQYF
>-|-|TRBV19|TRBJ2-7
TGTGCCAGCGAAGACGGTTCCTCCTACGAGCAGTACTTC
CASEDGSSYEQYF
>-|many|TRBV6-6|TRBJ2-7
TGTGCCAGCAGCCGTGGGAGAAAAAACTCCTACGAGCAGTACTTC
CASSRGRKNSYEQYF
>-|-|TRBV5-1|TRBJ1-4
TGCGCCAGCAGCCCTGGGGACGATGAAAAACGGTTTTTT
CASSPGDDEKRFF
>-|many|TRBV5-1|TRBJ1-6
TGCGCCAGCAGGCGGACAGACCAAATCAATTCACCCCTCCACTTT
CASRRTDQINSPLHF
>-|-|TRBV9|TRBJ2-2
TGTGCCAGCAGCGTAGGGCAGGGGAGGACCGGGGAGCTGTTTTTT
CASSVGQGRTGELFF
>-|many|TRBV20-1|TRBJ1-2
TGCAGTGCTAGAGATGGGATCGGGACAATTTTGGGAAACTATGGCTACACCTTC
CSARDGIGTILGNYGYTF
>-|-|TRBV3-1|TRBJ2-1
TGTGCCAGCAGCCAAGGGCAGGGGCCCTACAATGAGCAGTTCTTC
CASSQGQGPYNEQFF
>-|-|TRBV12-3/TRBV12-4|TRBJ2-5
TGTGCCAGCAGTTTTGAGGTGCAAGAGACCCAGTACTTC
CASSFEVQETQYF
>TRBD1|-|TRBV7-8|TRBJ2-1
TGTGCCAGCAGCCCGGAGACAGGGACGAATGAGCAGTTCTTC
CASSPETGTNEQFF